The T cell receptor beta chain under discussion was sequenced for a study of blood T cell repertoires in COVID-19. Study as a whole: Acute and convalescent COVID-19 samples came from the United States, Italy and Spain.

Method: immunoSEQ multiplex PCR; TCRdb's copy keeps in-frame clones and lacks some. The sample records around 210,000 clones, just over 85% being singletons. Germline assignment: CDR1 SGHNT and CDR2 YENEEA. The CDR3 is made up of 17 amino acids. The V and J ends lost 0 bases and 2 bases, in that order; junction bases with no gene match: 7. Sequencing was carried out using peripheral blood. The genes are TRBV11-3 and TRBJ2-3; 8 positions agree with TRBD1. This sequence originates from a man younger than 35 with active or convalescent COVID-19. The CDR3 bases are TGTGCCAGCAGCTTAGACAACCGGGACAGGCTCACAGATACGCAGTATTTT. Amino acid sequence: CASSLDNRDRLTDTQYF.